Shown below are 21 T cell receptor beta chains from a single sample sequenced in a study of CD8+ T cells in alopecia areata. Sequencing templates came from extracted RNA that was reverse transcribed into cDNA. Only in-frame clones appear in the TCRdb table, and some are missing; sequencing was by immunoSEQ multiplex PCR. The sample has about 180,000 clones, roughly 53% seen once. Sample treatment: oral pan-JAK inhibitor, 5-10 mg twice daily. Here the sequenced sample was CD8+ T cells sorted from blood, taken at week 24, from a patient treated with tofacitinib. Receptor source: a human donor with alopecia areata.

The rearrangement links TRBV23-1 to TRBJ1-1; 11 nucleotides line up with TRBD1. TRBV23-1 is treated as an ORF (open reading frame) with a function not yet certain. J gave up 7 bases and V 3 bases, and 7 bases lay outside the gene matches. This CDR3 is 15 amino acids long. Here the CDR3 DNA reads TGCGCCAGCAGTCAGGACAGGGGGCGTCATAGTGAAGCTTTCTTT. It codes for CASSQDRGRHSEAFF.

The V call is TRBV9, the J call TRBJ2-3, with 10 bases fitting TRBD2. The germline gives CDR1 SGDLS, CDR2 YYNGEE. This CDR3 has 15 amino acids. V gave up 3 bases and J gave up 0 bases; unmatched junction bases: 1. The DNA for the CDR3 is TGTGCCAGCAGCGAACTAGCGGGGAGCACAGATACGCAGTATTTT. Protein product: CASSELAGSTDTQYF.

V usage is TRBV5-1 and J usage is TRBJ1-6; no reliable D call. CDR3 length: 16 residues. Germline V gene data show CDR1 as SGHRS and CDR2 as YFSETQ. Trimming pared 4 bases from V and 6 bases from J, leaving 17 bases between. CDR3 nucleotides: TGCGCCAGCAGCGGAAGGGCCCTCGAGGGTAATTCACCCCTCCACTTT. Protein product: CASSGRALEGNSPLHF.

As DNA, the CDR3 is TGCGCCAGCAGCTCTAGCGACCAATACAATGAGCAGTTCTTC. The encoded protein is CASSSSDQYNEQFF. J is TRBJ2-1 and V is TRBV5-1, with D maybe TRBD2 (6 bases). Trimming pared 3 bases from V and 4 bases from J, leaving 11 bases between. CDR1 is SGHRS and CDR2 is YFSETQ in the germline V gene. The CDR3 spans 14 residues. The full variable domain, rest sourced from reference TRBV5-1 and TRBJ2-1, is KAGVTQTPRYLIKTRGQQVTLSCSPISGHRSVSWYQQTPGQGLQFLFEYFSETQRNKGNFPGRFSGRQFSNSRSEMNVSTLELGDSALYLCASSSSDQYNEQFFGPGTRLTVL.

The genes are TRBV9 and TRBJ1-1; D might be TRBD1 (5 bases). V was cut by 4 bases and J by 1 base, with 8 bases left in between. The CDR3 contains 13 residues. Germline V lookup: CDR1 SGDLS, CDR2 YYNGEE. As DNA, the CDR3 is TGTGCCAGCAGCCTAGGACAGAACACTGAAGCTTTCTTT. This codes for CASSLGQNTEAFF.

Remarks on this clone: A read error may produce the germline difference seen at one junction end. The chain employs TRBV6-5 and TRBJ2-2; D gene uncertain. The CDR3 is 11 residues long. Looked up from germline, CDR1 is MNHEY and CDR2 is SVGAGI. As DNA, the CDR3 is TGTGCCACCAGTTGGGGCGGGGAGCTGTTTTTT. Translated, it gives CATSWGGELFF.

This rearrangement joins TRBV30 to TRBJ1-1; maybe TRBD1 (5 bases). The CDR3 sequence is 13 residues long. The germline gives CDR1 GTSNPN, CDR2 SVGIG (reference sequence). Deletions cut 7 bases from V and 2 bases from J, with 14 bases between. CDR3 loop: CAYQTGPNTEAFF. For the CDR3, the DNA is TGTGCCTACCAAACGGGGCCAAACACTGAAGCTTTCTTT.

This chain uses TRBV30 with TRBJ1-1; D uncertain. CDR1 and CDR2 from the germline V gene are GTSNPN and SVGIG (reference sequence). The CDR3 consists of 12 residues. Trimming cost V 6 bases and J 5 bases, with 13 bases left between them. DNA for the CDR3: TGTGCCTGTGTCGAGATTCCGACTGAAGCTTTCTTT. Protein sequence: CACVEIPTEAFF.

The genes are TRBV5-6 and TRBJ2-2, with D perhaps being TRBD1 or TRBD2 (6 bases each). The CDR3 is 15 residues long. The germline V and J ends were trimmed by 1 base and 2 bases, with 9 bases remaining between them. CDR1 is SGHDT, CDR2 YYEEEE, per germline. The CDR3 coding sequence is TGTGCCAGCAGCTTGCGGGGGCTTAACACCGGGGAGCTGTTTTTT. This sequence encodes CASSLRGLNTGELFF.

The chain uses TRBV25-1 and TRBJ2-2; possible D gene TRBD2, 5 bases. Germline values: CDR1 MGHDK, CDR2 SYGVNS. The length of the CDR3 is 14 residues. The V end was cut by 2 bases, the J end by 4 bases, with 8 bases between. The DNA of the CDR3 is TGTGCCAGCAGTGAAGCAGGAGGCACCGGGGAGCTGTTTTTT. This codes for CASSEAGGTGELFF.

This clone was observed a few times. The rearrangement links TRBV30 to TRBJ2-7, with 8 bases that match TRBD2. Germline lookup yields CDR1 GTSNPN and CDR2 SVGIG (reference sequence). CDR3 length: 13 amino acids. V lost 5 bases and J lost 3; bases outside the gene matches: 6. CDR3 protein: CAWQREGVYEQYF. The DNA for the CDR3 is TGTGCCTGGCAACGGGAGGGAGTCTACGAGCAGTACTTC. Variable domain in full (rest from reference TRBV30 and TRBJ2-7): SQTIHQWPATLVQPVGSPLSLECTVEGTSNPNLYWYRQAAGRGLQLLFYSVGIGQISSEVPQNLSASRPQDRQFILSSKKLLLSDSGFYLCAWQREGVYEQYFGPGTRLTVT.

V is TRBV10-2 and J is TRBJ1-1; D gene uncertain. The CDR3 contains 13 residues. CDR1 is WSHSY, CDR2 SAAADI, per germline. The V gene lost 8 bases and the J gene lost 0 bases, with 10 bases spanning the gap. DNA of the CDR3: TGCGCCAGCTCTACCAGCATGAACACTGAAGCTTTCTTT. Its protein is CASSTSMNTEAFF.

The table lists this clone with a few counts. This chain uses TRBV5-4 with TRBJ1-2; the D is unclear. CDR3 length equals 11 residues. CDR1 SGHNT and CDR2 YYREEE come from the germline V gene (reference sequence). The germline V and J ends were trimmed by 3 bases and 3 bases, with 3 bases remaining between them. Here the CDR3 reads CASSSDYGYTF. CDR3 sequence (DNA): TGTGCCAGCAGCTCCGACTATGGCTACACCTTC.

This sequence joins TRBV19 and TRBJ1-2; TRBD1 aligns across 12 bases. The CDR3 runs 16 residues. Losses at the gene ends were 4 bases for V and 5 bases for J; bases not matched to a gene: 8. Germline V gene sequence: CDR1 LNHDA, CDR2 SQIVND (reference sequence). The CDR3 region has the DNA TGTGCCAGTAGTACACAAGGGACAGGGGGCAGTTATGGCTACACCTTC. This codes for CASSTQGTGGSYGYTF.

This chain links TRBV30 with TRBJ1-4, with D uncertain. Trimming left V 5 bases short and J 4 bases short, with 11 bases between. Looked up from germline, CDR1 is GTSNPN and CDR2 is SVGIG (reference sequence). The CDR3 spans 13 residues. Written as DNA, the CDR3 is TGTGCCTGGGGTGACACCTTTAATGAAAAACTGTTTTTT. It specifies CAWGDTFNEKLFF.

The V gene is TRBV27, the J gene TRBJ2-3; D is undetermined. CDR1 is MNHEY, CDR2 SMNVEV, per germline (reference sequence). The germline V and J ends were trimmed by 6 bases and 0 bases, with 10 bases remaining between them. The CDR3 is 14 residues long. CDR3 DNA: TGTGCCAGCAGGCGCTACACTAGCACAGATACGCAGTATTTT. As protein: CASRRYTSTDTQYF.

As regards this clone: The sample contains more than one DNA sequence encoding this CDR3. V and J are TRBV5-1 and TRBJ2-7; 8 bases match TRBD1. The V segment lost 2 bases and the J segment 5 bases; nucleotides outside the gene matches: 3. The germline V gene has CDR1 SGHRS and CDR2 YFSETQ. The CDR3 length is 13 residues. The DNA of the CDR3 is TGCGCCAGCAGCTTCAGGACAGGGAACGAGCAGTACTTC. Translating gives CASSFRTGNEQYF.

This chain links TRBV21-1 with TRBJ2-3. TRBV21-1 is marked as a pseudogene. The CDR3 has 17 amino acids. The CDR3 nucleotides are TGTGCCAGCAGCAAAGAATCGAGTCGGCGGACCAACGATACGCAGTATTTT. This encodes CASSKESSRRTNDTQYF.

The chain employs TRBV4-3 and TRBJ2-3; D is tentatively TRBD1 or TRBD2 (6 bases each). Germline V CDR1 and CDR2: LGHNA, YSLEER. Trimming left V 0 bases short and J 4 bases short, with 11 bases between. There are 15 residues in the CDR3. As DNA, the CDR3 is TGCGCCAGCAGCCAAGACCGGGGGCTTGCAGATACGCAGTATTTT. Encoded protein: CASSQDRGLADTQYF.

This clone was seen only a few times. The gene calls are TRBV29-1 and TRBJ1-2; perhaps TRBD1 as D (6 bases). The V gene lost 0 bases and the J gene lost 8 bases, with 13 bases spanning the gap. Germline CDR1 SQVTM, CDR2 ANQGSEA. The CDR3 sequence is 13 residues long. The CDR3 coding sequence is TGCAGCGTTGAAGAACCAGGGGCTCGGGGCTACACCTTC. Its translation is CSVEEPGARGYTF. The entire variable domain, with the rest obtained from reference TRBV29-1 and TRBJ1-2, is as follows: SAVISQKPSRDICQRGTSLTIQCQVDSQVTMMFWYRQQPGQSLTLIATANQGSEATYESGFVIDKFPISRPNLTFSTLTVSNMSPEDSSIYLCSVEEPGARGYTFGSGTRLTVV.

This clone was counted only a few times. DNA for the CDR3: TGTGCCAGCAGCGGTACCTCGACTAGCGGCGTAAGTTATACGCAGTATTTT. Protein product: CASSGTSTSGVSYTQYF. The rearrangement links TRBV9 to TRBJ2-3; TRBD2 matches 9 bases. Germline CDR1 reads SGDLS; CDR2 reads YYNGEE. This CDR3 comprises 17 residues. V was pared by 3 bases and J by 7 bases, with 15 bases of the junction left unmatched.